Below, 13 T cell receptor beta chains from the same sample are listed, as sequenced in a study of human T cells and chemical hapten exposure. One entry per CDR3 protein results from TCRdb running MiXCR on the RACE reads. The repertoire has 55,000 to 75,000 distinct CDR3 sequences, approximately 6.7% of them found once; the top ten carry over 1.5%. Time point specified: pre-sensitization, week 0. Treatment of the sample: therapeutic diphenylcyclopropenone sensitization with weekly scalp DPC. Source: whole blood, taken in connection with sensitization to the hapten diphenylcyclopropenone (DPC). The receptors come from a woman aged 30 to 39 with alopecia areata. Some clones in this sample may be carry-over from other donors' samples.

The V and J genes are TRBV12-3 or TRBV12-4 and TRBJ2-1; TRBD2 is a possible D gene (6 bases). Trimming left V 6 bases short and J 0 bases short, with 12 bases between. CDR3 length: 15 residues. The CDR3 DNA reads TGTGCCAGCAGGCCCATGACTAGCTCCTACAATGAGCAGTTCTTC. The encoded protein is CASRPMTSSYNEQFF.

This clonotype was seen at least ten times. The chain combines TRBV7-3 with TRBJ2-2, with unresolved D. Per germline, CDR1 SGHTA and CDR2 FQGTGA. This CDR3 has 13 amino acids. V lost 1 base, J lost 4 bases, and 4 bases lay in between. CDR3 loop: CASSLMGTGELFF. The DNA of the CDR3 is TGTGCCAGCAGCTTAATGGGCACCGGGGAGCTGTTTTTT.

This clonotype has just a few counts. The chain combines TRBV5-1 with TRBJ2-3; 10 bases line up with TRBD2. Germline values: CDR1 SGHRS, CDR2 YFSETQ. This CDR3 spans 17 amino acids. The V segment lost 2 bases and the J segment 5 bases; nucleotides outside the gene matches: 11. For the CDR3, the DNA is TGCGCCAGCAGCTTCCGTTCAGCGGGGGGGCCCGGAGATACGCAGTATTTT. This gives the protein CASSFRSAGGPGDTQYF. The variable domain in full, completed from reference TRBV5-1 and TRBJ2-3, reads KAGVTQTPRYLIKTRGQQVTLSCSPISGHRSVSWYQQTPGQGLQFLFEYFSETQRNKGNFPGRFSGRQFSNSRSEMNVSTLELGDSALYLCASSFRSAGGPGDTQYFGPGTRLTVL.

This rearrangement joins TRBV2 to TRBJ1-1; D is undetermined. Germline CDR1 is SNHLY and CDR2 is FYNNEI. This CDR3 has 14 amino acids. The V gene lost 6 bases and the J gene lost 4 bases, with 15 bases spanning the gap. In DNA, the CDR3 is TGTGCCAGCAGGGGCCACAGAAGCGCCACTGAAGCTTTCTTT. It codes for CASRGHRSATEAFF.

This clonotype was seen a few times. The chain combines TRBV5-6 with TRBJ1-1; the D gene is possibly TRBD1 (6 bases). CDR1 SGHDT and CDR2 YYEEEE come from the germline V gene. This CDR3 has 17 residues. Trimming left V 3 bases short and J 3 bases short, with 21 bases between. This chain's CDR3 is CASSSQHEMDRHTEAFF. Here the CDR3 DNA reads TGTGCCAGCAGCTCCCAACACGAAATGGACAGACACACTGAAGCTTTCTTT.

There are a few counts of this clonotype. The rearrangement links TRBV6-1 to TRBJ1-1; D is ambiguous. Germline values: CDR1 MNHNS, CDR2 SASEGT. This CDR3 has 18 residues. The V gene lost 2 bases and the J gene lost 1 base, with 20 bases spanning the gap. This CDR3 reads CASSELYSGPRPNTEAFF. In nucleotides, the CDR3 is TGTGCCAGCAGTGAACTATATTCTGGACCGCGACCGAACACTGAAGCTTTCTTT.

Turning to this clonotype: A read error may explain this, as a much larger clone is one base away. The chain recombines TRBV10-3 with TRBJ1-1; 7 bases are a match to TRBD1. The CDR3 spans 14 residues. Germline V gene sequence: CDR1 ENHRY, CDR2 SYGVKD. Losses at the gene ends were 5 bases for V and 1 base for J; bases not matched to a gene: 4. The CDR3 loop is CAISKTGRNTEAFF. The CDR3 nucleotides read TGTGCCATCAGTAAGACAGGGCGGAACACTGAAGCTTTCTTT.

This clonotype was recorded many times. The V gene is TRBV25-1, the J gene TRBJ1-4; a weak D match, TRBD1 (5 bases). Germline CDR1 MGHDK, CDR2 SYGVNS. The CDR3 is 14 residues long. The ends were cut back, 2 bases at V and 6 bases at J, with 10 bases in the middle. CDR3 in amino acids: CASSETGDDEKLFF. The CDR3 coding sequence is TGTGCCAGCAGTGAAACAGGAGATGATGAAAAACTGTTTTTT.

This clonotype has ten or more counts. This chain links TRBV18 with TRBJ2-7; D is ambiguous. This CDR3 has 13 amino acids. CDR1 KGHSH and CDR2 LQKENI come from the germline V gene. Trimming took 3 bases from V and 2 from J, leaving 8 bases between them. The DNA of the CDR3 is TGTGCCAGCTCACCGGCCGTAGCCTACGAGCAGTACTTC. The encoded protein is CASSPAVAYEQYF.

This clonotype was found a few times. The chain combines TRBV2 with TRBJ1-2, with TRBD1 as a possible D gene (6 bases). Germline V gene sequence: CDR1 SNHLY, CDR2 FYNNEI. V lost 7 bases, J lost 8 bases, and 17 bases lay in between. CDR3 length equals 13 residues. CDR3: CASTLLRTEGYTF. CDR3 DNA sequence: TGTGCCAGCACCCTACTCCGGACAGAAGGCTACACCTTC.

In its sample, this clonotype was seen many times. The chain uses TRBV6-1 and TRBJ2-7, with D possibly matching TRBD1 (6 bases). Looked up from germline, CDR1 is MNHNS and CDR2 is SASEGT. This CDR3 spans 15 amino acids. V lost 6 bases to trimming and J lost 5 bases, with 20 bases between them. CDR3 protein: CASSHQTGEAHEQYF. As DNA, the CDR3 is TGTGCCAGCAGCCACCAGACAGGCGAAGCTCACGAGCAGTACTTC.

This clonotype has only a few counts. This sequence joins TRBV7-2 and TRBJ1-1; D is ambiguous. Germline CDR1 reads SGHTA; CDR2 reads FQGNSA. Trimming left V 3 bases short and J 3 bases short, with 11 bases between. This CDR3 contains 14 residues. CDR3 DNA sequence: TGTGCCAGCAGCTTGTGGGCCGGGGACACTGAAGCTTTCTTT. It yields the protein CASSLWAGDTEAFF.

This clonotype was counted many times. The rearrangement links TRBV2 to TRBJ2-6; D may be TRBD1 or TRBD2 (5 bases each). In germline, CDR1 is SNHLY, CDR2 FYNNEI. V was clipped by 4 bases and J by 0 bases, with 10 bases between them. The CDR3 is made up of 16 amino acids. CDR3 residues: CASSGDRDSGANVLTF. The CDR3, as DNA: TGTGCCAGCAGTGGGGACCGTGACTCTGGGGCCAACGTCCTGACTTTC.